Presented here are 11 T cell receptor beta chains from one specimen sequenced in a study of T-cell memory formation after mild COVID-19. TCRdb ran MiXCR on the 5' RACE reads and lists one entry per CDR3 protein. The sample carries some 250,000 distinct CDR3 sequences, roughly 18% recorded once. The sequencing sample was made of PBMCs or a T cell subset sorted from them (not recorded which). These TCRs come from a man between 18 and 35 years old who had mild COVID-19 (a few samples of this study predate the infection). Cell type and time point are not known.

This clonotype came up a few times. The chain recombines TRBV9 with TRBJ2-5; D remains unclear. The CDR3 is 11 residues long. The V end lost 0 bases, the J end lost 7 bases, and 4 bases lay between the germline ends. Germline loops: CDR1 SGDLS, CDR2 YYNGEE. This CDR3 is CASSVDGTQYF. CDR3 DNA: TGTGCCAGCAGCGTAGACGGGACCCAGTACTTC.

The rearrangement uses TRBV20-1 and TRBJ2-7; D perhaps matches TRBD1 (6 bases). Germline V gene sequence: CDR1 DFQATT, CDR2 SNEGSKA (reference sequence). Deletions cut 1 base from V and 4 bases from J, with 11 bases between. The CDR3 extends over 13 amino acids. The DNA of the CDR3 is TGCAGTGCTAGAGTCGGCAGGGGTTACGAGCAGTACGTC. This encodes CSARVGRGYEQYV.

This rearrangement joins TRBV6-2 or TRBV6-3 to TRBJ2-7, with 7 bases identical to TRBD2. V lost 2 bases, J lost 0 bases, and 4 bases stayed unmatched. This CDR3 region has 15 residues. CDR1 is MNHEY and CDR2 is SVGEGT in the germline V gene. Written as DNA, the CDR3 is TGTGCCAGCAGTTACGGGCTAGCGGCCTCCTACGAGCAGTACTTC. Amino acids: CASSYGLAASYEQYF.

This clonotype has only a few counts. The gene calls are TRBV20-1 and TRBJ2-1, with D possibly matching TRBD2 (6 bases). The germline V gene encodes CDR1 DFQATT and CDR2 SNEGSKA (reference sequence). The CDR3 spans 12 residues. The V end lost 3 bases, the J end lost 9 bases, and 12 bases lay between the germline ends. CDR3 protein: CSARVSSGEQFF. In DNA, the CDR3 is TGCAGTGCTAGGGTTAGTAGCGGTGAGCAGTTCTTC.

The chain has TRBV25-1 and TRBJ2-7, with no clear D. V was cut by 5 bases and J by 7 bases, with 15 bases left in between. The CDR3 spans 13 residues. Germline loops: CDR1 MGHDK, CDR2 SYGVNS. Written as DNA, the CDR3 is TGTGCCAGCAGTTGGCGGTTCGGTCAAGAGCAGTACTTC. Translated, it gives CASSWRFGQEQYF.

This clonotype was seen a few times. The V call is TRBV7-2, the J call TRBJ1-2, with 8 bases aligning to TRBD1. The germline V gene encodes CDR1 SGHTA and CDR2 FQGNSA. V lost 6 bases and J lost 7; bases outside the gene matches: 4. This CDR3 is 12 amino acids long. The CDR3 sequence: CASSPQGGGYTF. The CDR3 DNA is TGTGCCAGCAGTCCACAGGGGGGTGGCTACACCTTC.

The chain recombines TRBV11-1 with TRBJ2-1; 13 bases agree with TRBD2. Germline-derived CDR1 and CDR2 are SGHAT and FQDESV (reference sequence). Germline trimming cut 8 bases from V and 6 bases from J; bases unmatched to any gene: 10. The CDR3 is made up of 16 amino acids. The CDR3 loop reads CASLERRTSGGNEQFF. The CDR3 DNA is TGTGCCAGCTTAGAACGCCGGACTAGCGGGGGCAATGAGCAGTTCTTC.

J is TRBJ2-3 and V is TRBV5-6, with a possible D match to TRBD2 (7 bases). Germline CDR1 is SGHDT and CDR2 is YYEEEE. This CDR3 spans 15 amino acids. V gave up 7 bases and J gave up 3 bases, with 18 bases separating them. Here the CDR3 DNA reads TGTGCCAGCGTCCCGGGGGGCGTGTTAACAGATACGCAGTATTTT. It translates to CASVPGGVLTDTQYF. The full variable domain, in which reference TRBV5-6 and TRBJ2-3 provide the parts outside the CDR3, is DAGVTQSPTHLIKTRGQQVTLRCSPKSGHDTVSWYQQALGQGPQFIFQYYEEEERQRGNFPDRFSGHQFPNYSSELNVNALLLGDSALYLCASVPGGVLTDTQYFGPGTRLTVL.

The rearrangement uses TRBV20-1 and TRBJ1-2; no reliable D call. Looked up from germline, CDR1 is DFQATT and CDR2 is SNEGSKA (reference sequence). Trimming took off 0 bases at V and 8 bases at J, with 10 bases between the two ends. The CDR3 contains 12 residues. The CDR3 protein is CSARDLASGYTF. CDR3 sequence (DNA): TGCAGTGCTAGAGATTTGGCGTCCGGCTACACCTTC.

In this sample, this clonotype turned up a few times. The chain recombines TRBV3-1 with TRBJ2-1; 14 positions agree with TRBD2. The CDR3 is 14 amino acids. Trimming at V came to 8 bases and at J to 7 bases, leaving 4 bases not matched to a gene. Germline V gives CDR1 LGHDT, CDR2 YNNKEL (reference sequence). CDR3 protein: CASQGLAGENEQFF. CDR3 bases: TGTGCCAGCCAGGGACTAGCGGGGGAAAATGAGCAGTTCTTC.

This sequence joins TRBV27 and TRBJ2-2; D is possibly TRBD2 (5 bases). This CDR3 has 14 residues. Germline V gene data show CDR1 as MNHEY and CDR2 as SMNVEV (reference sequence). The V end lost 3 bases, the J end lost 2 bases, and 7 bases lay between the germline ends. The CDR3 DNA sequence: TGTGCCAGCAGTTTCCCGGGAAACACCGGGGAGCTGTTTTTT. It codes for CASSFPGNTGELFF.